The present entry profiles one TCR beta chain with its context. Its antigen has not been determined. A read error may produce the germline difference seen at one junction end. The data were taken from a study of tumor and adjacent non-tumor tissue in lung cancer (dated by TCRdb to 2016 to 2019). Concerning the study at large: Of the cohort, over 9 patients had adenocarcinoma, 2 had squamous cell carcinoma and 1 had small cell lung cancer. TCRbeta CDR3 sequencing was performed on around 30 paired specimens, with one tumor sample and one normal lung sample collected per patient. A total of some 130 million productive TCRbeta reads were generated by sequencing, corresponding to an average of about 4.17 million reads per sample. The study compared bulk TCRbeta repertoires from lung tumor tissue and matched distant non-tumor lung tissue of under 16 lung cancer patients. The 15 enrolled patients, of whom 10 were men and 5 were women, were aged 31 to 76 years and were diagnosed with TNM stage I to III disease. What the research found in general, with its limitations: The sequencing platform is not named in the methods, and unique molecular identifiers are not mentioned. Tumor tissue showed significantly higher TCR diversity (inverse Simpson) than normal lung tissue, at around 460 vs 160 (P = 0.0075, Mann-Whitney U test). Peripheral blood was not sequenced, so blood TCRbeta repertoires in these lung cancer patients were not examined. TCR diversity was significantly higher in younger patients, and greater tumor TCR diversity was associated with shorter overall survival and shorter disease-free survival. The cohort had only about 14 patients, and the authors noted that larger samples and more detailed clinical data are needed. The top 100 clones made up a significantly larger cumulative share of the repertoire in normal lung than in tumor tissue.

The cysteine opens and the phenylalanine closes a CDR3 of 16 amino acids. The DNA shown is the 48-base CDR3, in frame from base 1. CDR1 and CDR2 are read off the germline V gene as SGHNT and YENEEA. RNA was isolated from bulk unsorted tissue, and RNA quality was assessed with a NanoDrop ND-1000 and an Agilent 2100. Normal lung samples were distant non-tumor tissue taken more than 3 cm from the tumor edge. All donors had newly diagnosed lung cancer, had not received prior chemotherapy, and were admitted for thoracic surgery in China between August and November 2014. Patients with previous radiotherapy or chemotherapy, or with another concurrent cancer, were excluded from the study. Pieces of surgical tissue measuring about 1-2.3 cm3 were kept in RNAlater solution and held at -80 degrees C until needed. The protocol used for the library was multiplex PCR. Instrument on record: Illumina HiSeq 2500. Following protocols modified from ARM-PCR, the researchers constructed TCRbeta libraries through three rounds of nested PCR with primers (Table S4). PCR products of 200-500 bp were gel-excised and purified with the QIAquick gel extraction kit before sequencing. The study's own analysis went as follows. Reads were cleaned with Trimmomatic, merged with FLASH into complete CDR3 sequences, and assigned to V(D)J germline segments with MiTCR. Clonal diversity was calculated as the inverse Simpson's index using VDJtools. Productive reads were defined as in-frame sequences without a premature stop codon. In TCRdb, the public reads were trimmed at Q25 with fastp and aligned with MiXCR, with productive beta chains retained. Rows are combined by CDR3 protein, so each entry shows the most common genes and DNA. It is TCRdb's table, rather than the study itself, that gives the V and J calls and clone size. Recorded for this sample are 60,000 to 85,000 distinct CDR3 sequences; over 65% of them occurred a single time. About two fifths of the sample is held by the ten biggest clonotypes.

The chain couples TRBV11-3 to TRBJ2-2, with TRBD2 matching 10 junction bases. Material for sequencing was distant non-tumor lung tissue. The origin of this receptor is a man between 65 and 85 years old with non-small cell lung cancer. The nucleotide sequence reads as follows: TGTGCCACCAGCGGCCGGGCGCTAGCGGGGGCCGGGGAGCTATTTTTT. This sequence encodes CATSGRALAGAGELFF.